What follows are 4 T cell receptor beta chains derived from one specimen sequenced in a study of shared clonotypes between healthy human individuals. The protocol was immunoSEQ multiplex PCR, while the TCRdb copy is restricted to in-frame clones and leaves out a portion. This table has 2 million to 2.5 million clones, around 95% appearing once. The sequenced material came from naive CD4+ T cells sorted from blood. The subset was: CD45RA+ positively selected. The receptors come from a man between 18 and 35 years old in good health.

A word on this clone: The sample holds other DNA sequences that translate to the same CDR3. The chain recombines TRBV28 with TRBJ2-2; D call uncertain. The CDR3 has 13 residues. Germline V CDR1 and CDR2: MDHEN, SYDVKM. V was clipped by 5 bases and J by 0 bases, with 4 bases between them. The CDR3 nucleotides read TGTGCCAGCAGTCGGTCGAACACCGGGGAGCTGTTTTTT. The encoded protein is CASSRSNTGELFF. The variable domain in full, with the rest retrieved from reference TRBV28 and TRBJ2-2, is DVKVTQSSRYLVKRTGEKVFLECVQDMDHENMFWYRQDPGLGLRLIYFSYDVKMKEKGDIPEGYSVSREKKERFSLILESASTNQTSMYLCASSRSNTGELFFGEGSRLTVL.

This clone was seen a single time. This chain connects TRBV7-3 to TRBJ1-1; perhaps TRBD1 as D (5 bases). There are 14 residues in the CDR3. The ends were cut back, 0 bases at V and 4 bases at J, with 9 bases in the middle. Germline-derived CDR1 and CDR2 are SGHTA and FQGTGA. CDR3 region: CASSLTPGGTEAFF. The CDR3 nucleotides are TGTGCCAGCAGCTTAACGCCCGGGGGCACTGAAGCTTTCTTT.

The genes are TRBV19 and TRBJ1-5, with D possibly matching TRBD1 (5 bases). Germline V gives CDR1 LNHDA, CDR2 SQIVND (reference sequence). The CDR3 consists of 17 residues. Trimming cost V 0 bases and J 2 bases, with 14 bases left between them. The CDR3 loop is CASSIEPTARGNQPQHF. CDR3 DNA: TGTGCCAGTAGTATAGAGCCGACAGCTCGTGGCAATCAGCCCCAGCATTTT.

This clone was picked up one time. This CDR3 is also generated by other DNA sequences in the sample. The V and J genes are TRBV9 and TRBJ2-1, with 8 positions matching TRBD2. J lost 5 bases, V lost 0 bases, and 4 bases had no gene match. This CDR3 comprises 15 residues. The germline gives CDR1 SGDLS, CDR2 YYNGEE. CDR3 in DNA: TGTGCCAGCAGCGTAGAGCTAGCGGGTGACAATGAGCAGTTCTTC. Its protein is CASSVELAGDNEQFF. The complete variable domain, with remaining parts taken from reference TRBV9 and TRBJ2-1, reads DSGVTQTPKHLITATGQRVTLRCSPRSGDLSVYWYQQSLDQGLQFLIQYYNGEERAKGNILERFSAQQFPDLHSELNLSSLELGDSALYFCASSVELAGDNEQFFGPGTRLTVL.